This T cell receptor beta chain was retrieved from a study of T cell responses to AZD1222 COVID-19 vaccine. Study-wide results and limits: Reportedly, nearly half of unique spike TCRs recognized epitopes outside B.1.351/B.1.1.7 mutations. Spike-specific TCR repertoires showed rising breadth and depth after two AZD1222 doses. Clonal diversity may have been underestimated in mostly white British donors.

TCRdb's copy holds only in-frame clones and misses some; the assay was immunoSEQ multiplex PCR. This sample has some 130,000 clones, with roughly 86% found just once. Note on this clone: The antigen is not known.

Germline CDR1 is SEHNR and CDR2 is FQNEAQ (reference sequence). This CDR3 spans 18 amino acids. The J segment lost 0 bases and the V segment lost 2 bases, leaving 6 bases of the junction unmatched. The genes are TRBV7-9 and TRBJ2-1, with 11 bases lining up with TRBD2. Material: peripheral blood, obtained 28 days after the second AZD1222 dose. The clonotype comes from an adult who received the AZD1222 COVID-19 vaccine. CDR3 nucleotide sequence: TGTGCCAGCAGCTTAAGGCTAGCGGGGGGCAGCTCCTACAATGAGCAGTTCTTC. Its translation is CASSLRLAGGSSYNEQFF.